This T cell receptor beta chain was documented in a study of T cell changes during pregnancy in multiple sclerosis. The assay was immunoSEQ multiplex PCR, and TCRdb's table has in-frame clones only and misses some. The sample records some 74,000 clones, roughly 92% being singletons. The V gene's germline CDR1 is SEHNR and CDR2 FQNEAQ (reference sequence). Trimming at V came to 2 bases and at J to 0 bases, leaving 3 bases not matched to a gene. The CDR3 loop spans 16 amino acids. This specimen was peripheral blood, taken before pregnancy. The sequence derives from a female donor with multiple sclerosis, enrolled in a pregnancy study. The rearrangement joins TRBV7-9 to TRBJ2-1; 8 bases align to TRBD1. This CDR3 reads CASSLTGGSSYNEQFF. The CDR3 bases are TGTGCCAGCAGCTTAACAGGGGGGAGCTCCTACAATGAGCAGTTCTTC.